There are many counts of the clone carrying this T cell receptor (beta chain). This beta chain is a stray sequence in a library constructed for alpha chains; its clone size is not meaningful. Via MiXCR, TCRdb re-called the 5' RACE reads, giving one row per CDR3 protein. The sample yields 16,000 or so distinct CDR3 sequences, about 3.6% seen once. Stated time point: sample taken at primary tumor resection. The data derive from a study of spatial heterogeneity in lung cancer. Study-level background: Alpha-chain sequences were consistently detected less often than beta-chain sequences.

Trimming left V 2 bases short and J 10 bases short, with 12 bases between. Germline CDR1 is LNHDA and CDR2 is SQIVND (reference sequence). This CDR3 has 14 amino acids. The sample was normal lung tissue next to the tumor, taken at surgery. This chain links TRBV19 with TRBJ1-6; D may be TRBD1 (6 bases). The receptor's source is a male donor with early-stage non-small cell lung cancer. CDR3 in DNA: TGTGCCAGTAGTATAAAGGGGGAAGACTCACCCCTCCACTTT. Translating gives CASSIKGEDSPLHF. The variable domain in full, with the rest retrieved from reference TRBV19 and TRBJ1-6, is DGGITQSPKYLFRKEGQNVTLSCEQNLNHDAMYWYRQDPGQGLRLIYYSQIVNDFQKGDIAEGYSVSREKKESFPLTVTSAQKNPTAFYLCASSIKGEDSPLHFGNGTRLTVT.